The TCR beta chain described here comes from a study of OX40 agonist ivuxolimab in advanced cancers. Turning to the study itself: Subjects had a mean age of about 61 years, with a range of about 23 to 79; around 84% were male.

About this clone: The antigen is undetermined.

Excluded were patients having autoimmune disease history or systemic immunosuppression. Baseline, cycle 4 day 1, and cycle 7 day 1 were the blood sampling points. Clones were sequenced by immunoSEQ multiplex PCR, and TCRdb holds only the in-frame ones, with some missing. The sample yields some 77,000 clones, approximately 83% seen once. Broader study findings: Clones of CD4+ and CD8+ blood T cells grew by week 6 at doses of 0.1 to 3.0 mg/kg.

The input for sequencing was CD4+ or CD8+ T cells sorted from blood, taken in a trial of the OX40 agonist ivuxolimab. This TCR was recovered from an adult with an advanced solid tumor such as melanoma, head and neck, liver or kidney cancer.

Written as DNA, the CDR3 is TGTGCCAGCAGAGGGCAATCTGGGGCCAACGTCCTGACTTTC. This codes for CASRGQSGANVLTF. This sequence joins TRBV5-6 and TRBJ2-6, with no clear D. The CDR3 totals 14 residues. Germline V gene sequence: CDR1 SGHDT, CDR2 YYEEEE. Trimming removed 5 bases from V and 1 base from J, with 7 bases in between.